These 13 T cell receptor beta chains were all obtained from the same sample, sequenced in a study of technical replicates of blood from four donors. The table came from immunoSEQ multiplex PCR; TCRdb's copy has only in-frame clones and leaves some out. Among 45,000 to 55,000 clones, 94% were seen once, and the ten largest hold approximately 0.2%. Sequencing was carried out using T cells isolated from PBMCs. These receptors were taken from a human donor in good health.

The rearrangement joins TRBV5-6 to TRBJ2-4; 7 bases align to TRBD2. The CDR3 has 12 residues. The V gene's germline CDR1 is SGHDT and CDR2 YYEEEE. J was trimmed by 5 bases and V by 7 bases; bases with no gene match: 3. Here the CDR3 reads CASHAGENIQYF. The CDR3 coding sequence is TGTGCCAGCCACGCGGGGGAAAACATTCAGTACTTC.

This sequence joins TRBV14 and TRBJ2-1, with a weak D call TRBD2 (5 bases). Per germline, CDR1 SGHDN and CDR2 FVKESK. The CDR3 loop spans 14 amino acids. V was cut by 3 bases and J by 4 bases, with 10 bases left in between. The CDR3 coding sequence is TGTGCCAGCAGCCATCCGGGAAATTACAATGAGCAGTTCTTC. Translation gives CASSHPGNYNEQFF. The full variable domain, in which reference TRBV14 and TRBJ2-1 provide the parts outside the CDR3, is EAGVTQFPSHSVIEKGQTVTLRCDPISGHDNLYWYRRVMGKEIKFLLHFVKESKQDESGMPNNRFLAERTGGTYSTLKVQPAELEDSGVYFCASSHPGNYNEQFFGPGTRLTVL.

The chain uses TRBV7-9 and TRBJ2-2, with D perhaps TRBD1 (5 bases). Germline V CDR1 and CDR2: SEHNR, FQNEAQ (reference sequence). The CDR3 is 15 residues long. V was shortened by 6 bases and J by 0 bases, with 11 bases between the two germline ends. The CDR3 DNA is TGTGCCAGCAGGATACAGGTTCCGAACACCGGGGAGCTGTTTTTT. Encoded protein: CASRIQVPNTGELFF.

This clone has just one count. The CDR3 DNA reads as TGTGCCAGCAGCTTCAGGGGCCCTGGGGCCAACGTCCTGACTTTC. This translates into CASSFRGPGANVLTF. The rearrangement joins TRBV5-5 to TRBJ2-6; D is perhaps TRBD1 (6 bases). The V gene lost 2 bases and the J gene lost 2 bases, with 8 bases spanning the gap. Looked up from germline, CDR1 is SGHKS and CDR2 is YYEKEE (reference sequence). This CDR3 has 15 amino acids.

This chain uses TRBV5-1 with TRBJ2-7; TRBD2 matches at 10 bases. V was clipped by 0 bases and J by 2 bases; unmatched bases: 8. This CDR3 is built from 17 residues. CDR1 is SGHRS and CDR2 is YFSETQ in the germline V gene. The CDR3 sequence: CASSLDLTSGQAYEQYF. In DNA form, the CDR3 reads TGCGCCAGCAGCTTGGACCTGACTAGCGGGCAGGCCTACGAGCAGTACTTC.

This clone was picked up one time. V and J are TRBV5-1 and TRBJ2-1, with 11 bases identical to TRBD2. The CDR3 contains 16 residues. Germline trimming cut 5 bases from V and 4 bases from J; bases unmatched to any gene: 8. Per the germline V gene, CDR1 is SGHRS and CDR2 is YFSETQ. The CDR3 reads CASRVGGTSGYNEQFF. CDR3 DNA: TGCGCCAGCAGAGTTGGGGGGACTAGCGGATACAATGAGCAGTTCTTC.

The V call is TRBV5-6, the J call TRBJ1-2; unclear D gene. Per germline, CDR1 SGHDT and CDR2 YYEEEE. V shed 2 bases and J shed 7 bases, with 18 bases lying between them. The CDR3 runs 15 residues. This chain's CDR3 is CASSFRSDSSFGYTF. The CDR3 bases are TGTGCCAGCAGCTTCAGATCAGATTCTTCTTTTGGCTACACCTTC.

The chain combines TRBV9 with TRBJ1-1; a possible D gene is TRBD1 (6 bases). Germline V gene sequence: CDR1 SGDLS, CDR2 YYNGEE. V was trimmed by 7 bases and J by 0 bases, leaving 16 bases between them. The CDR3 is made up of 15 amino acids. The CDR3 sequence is CASPRGGLMNTEAFF. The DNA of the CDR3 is TGTGCCAGCCCGAGGGGGGGCCTTATGAACACTGAAGCTTTCTTT.

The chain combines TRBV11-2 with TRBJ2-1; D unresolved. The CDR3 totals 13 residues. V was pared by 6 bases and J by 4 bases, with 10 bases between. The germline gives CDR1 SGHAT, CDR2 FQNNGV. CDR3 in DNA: TGTGCCAGCAGGTCCCGAGCATACAATGAGCAGTTCTTC. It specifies CASRSRAYNEQFF.

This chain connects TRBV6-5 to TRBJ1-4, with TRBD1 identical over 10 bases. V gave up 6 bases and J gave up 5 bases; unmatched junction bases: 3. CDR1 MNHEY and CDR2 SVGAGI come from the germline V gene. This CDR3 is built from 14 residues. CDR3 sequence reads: CASSLGQGNEKLFF. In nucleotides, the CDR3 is TGTGCCAGCAGCCTGGGACAGGGGAATGAAAAACTGTTTTTT.

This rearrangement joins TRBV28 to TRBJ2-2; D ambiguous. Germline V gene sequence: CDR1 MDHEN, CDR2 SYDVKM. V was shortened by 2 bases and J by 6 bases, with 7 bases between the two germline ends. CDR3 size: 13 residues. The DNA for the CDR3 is TGTGCCAGCAGTTTAGAGGTCCCCGGGGAGCTGTTTTTT. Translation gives CASSLEVPGELFF.

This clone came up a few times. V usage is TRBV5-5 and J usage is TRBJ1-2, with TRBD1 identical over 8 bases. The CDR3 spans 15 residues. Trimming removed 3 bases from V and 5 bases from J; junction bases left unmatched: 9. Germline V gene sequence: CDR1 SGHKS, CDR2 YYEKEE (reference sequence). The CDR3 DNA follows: TGTGCCAGCAGCTCTGTGCCGGGACAGGCGTATGGCTACACCTTC. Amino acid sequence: CASSSVPGQAYGYTF.

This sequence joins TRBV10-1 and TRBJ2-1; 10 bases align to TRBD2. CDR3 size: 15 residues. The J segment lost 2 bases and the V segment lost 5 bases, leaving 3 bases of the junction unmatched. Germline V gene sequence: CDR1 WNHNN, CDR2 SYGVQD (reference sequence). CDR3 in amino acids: CASSPAGGPYNEQFF. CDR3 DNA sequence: TGCGCCAGCAGTCCAGCGGGGGGGCCCTACAATGAGCAGTTCTTC.